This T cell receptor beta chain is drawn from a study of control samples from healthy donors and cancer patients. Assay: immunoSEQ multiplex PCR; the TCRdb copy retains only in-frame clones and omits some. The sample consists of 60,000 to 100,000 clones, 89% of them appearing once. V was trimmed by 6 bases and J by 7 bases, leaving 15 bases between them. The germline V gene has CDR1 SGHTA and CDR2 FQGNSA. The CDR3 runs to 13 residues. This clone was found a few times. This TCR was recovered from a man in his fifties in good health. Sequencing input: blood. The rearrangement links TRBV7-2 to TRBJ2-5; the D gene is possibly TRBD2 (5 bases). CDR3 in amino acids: CASSRLTEGTQYF. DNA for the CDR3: TGTGCCAGCAGTCGCCTTACTGAGGGGACCCAGTACTTC.